This T cell receptor beta chain was identified in a study of blood T cell repertoires in COVID-19. Overall study: Italy, Spain and the United States were the sources of the convalescent and acute COVID-19 samples.

V lost 7 bases to trimming and J lost 5 bases, with 20 bases between them. Germline CDR1 LNHDA, CDR2 SQIVND (reference sequence). This CDR3 is built from 15 residues. Sequencing used immunoSEQ multiplex PCR; TCRdb keeps in-frame clones, though not all of them. Among under 20,000 clones listed, about four fifths were seen once. The sequence was obtained from a human donor in a cohort sampled during active COVID-19. Sequenced material: peripheral blood. The chain carries TRBV19 and TRBJ1-2; no definite D call. CDR3 sequence reads: CASTTRDTGRYGYTF. The CDR3 nucleotides read TGTGCCAGTACCACCCGGGATACGGGTCGGTATGGCTACACCTTC.